This TCR beta chain came from a study of cytomegalovirus exposure and HLA in healthy donors. CDR1 MDHEN and CDR2 SYDVKM come from the germline V gene. Trimming shortened V by 2 bases and J by 8 bases, and 9 bases separated the two germline ends. CDR3 length: 13 residues. In the PCR, 60 Vbeta and 13 Jbeta primers were used. TCRdb's table, derived via immunoSEQ multiplex PCR, lists solely in-frame clones and lacks some. This sample's table reports about 54,000 clones. The specimen sequenced was PBMCs. V gene TRBV28 combines with J gene TRBJ1-4; D may be TRBD1 (5 bases). The clonotype originates from a woman aged 40 to 49 in good health and CMV-seronegative. DNA for the CDR3: TGTGCCAGCAGTTTAGACGGGGGAGAAAAACTGTTTTTT. Its translation: CASSLDGGEKLFF.